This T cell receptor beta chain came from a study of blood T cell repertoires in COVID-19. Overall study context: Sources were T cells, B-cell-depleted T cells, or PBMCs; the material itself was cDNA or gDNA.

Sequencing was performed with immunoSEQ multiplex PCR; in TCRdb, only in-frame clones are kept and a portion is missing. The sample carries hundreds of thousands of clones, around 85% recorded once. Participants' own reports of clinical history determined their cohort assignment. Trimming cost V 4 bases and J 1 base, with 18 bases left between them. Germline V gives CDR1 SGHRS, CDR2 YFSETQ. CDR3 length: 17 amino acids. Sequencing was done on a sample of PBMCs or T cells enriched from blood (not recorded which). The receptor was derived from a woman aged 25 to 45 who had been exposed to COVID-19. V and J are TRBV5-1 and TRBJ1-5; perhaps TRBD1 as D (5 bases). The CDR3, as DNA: TGCGCCAGCAGCCCGGACGGCTTAGCAGGGAGCAATCAGCCCCAGCATTTT. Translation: CASSPDGLAGSNQPQHF.